One sample yielded the 10 T cell receptor beta chains listed below, sequenced in a study of OX40 agonist ivuxolimab in advanced cancers. Sequencing was performed with immunoSEQ multiplex PCR; in TCRdb, only in-frame clones are kept and a portion is missing. The table has 95,000 or so clones, roughly nine tenths seen once. This sample comprised CD4+ or CD8+ T cells sorted from blood, obtained in a trial of the OX40 agonist ivuxolimab. The receptors stem from an adult with an advanced solid tumor such as melanoma, head and neck, liver or kidney cancer.

The genes are TRBV5-4 and TRBJ2-7, with D maybe TRBD1 (6 bases). V lost 4 bases and J lost 1, with 9 bases in between. This CDR3 has 13 amino acids. Germline V CDR1 and CDR2: SGHNT, YYREEE (reference sequence). CDR3 residues: CASSQTGSYEQYF. For the CDR3, the DNA is TGTGCCAGCAGCCAAACAGGGTCCTACGAGCAGTACTTC.

This clone occurred once. The gene calls are TRBV2 and TRBJ1-1; TRBD1 matches 11 bases. Germline loops: CDR1 SNHLY, CDR2 FYNNEI. V lost 7 bases to trimming and J lost 1 base; unmatched junction nucleotides: 2. The CDR3 length is 14 residues. CDR3 bases: TGTGCCAGCAAGGGGACAGGGGGGAACACTGAAGCTTTCTTT. This sequence encodes CASKGTGGNTEAFF.

The V and J genes are TRBV7-2 and TRBJ1-2; TRBD1 might be the D (5 bases). This CDR3 comprises 15 residues. V was cut by 0 bases and J by 5 bases, with 13 bases left in between. Germline CDR1 is SGHTA and CDR2 is FQGNSA. This CDR3 reads CASSLATGTEYGYTF. CDR3 in DNA: TGTGCCAGCAGCTTAGCCACCGGGACTGAATATGGCTACACCTTC.

The genes are TRBV9 and TRBJ1-6; 9 bases are a match to TRBD1. The CDR3 has 16 amino acids. V lost 0 bases, J lost 7 bases, and 5 bases stayed unmatched. CDR1 is SGDLS, CDR2 YYNGEE, per germline. This CDR3 is CASSVESGQGNSPLHF. CDR3 nucleotide sequence: TGTGCCAGCAGCGTAGAGTCGGGACAGGGAAATTCACCCCTCCACTTT.

This rearrangement joins TRBV5-1 to TRBJ2-1; the D call may be TRBD1 or TRBD2 (5 bases each). The CDR3 extends over 16 amino acids. The V gene's germline CDR1 is SGHRS and CDR2 YFSETQ. The ends were cut back, 0 bases at V and 3 bases at J, with 13 bases in the middle. The CDR3 region is CASSLEGDSIYNEQFF. The CDR3 DNA reads TGCGCCAGCAGCTTGGAGGGAGACAGCATCTACAATGAGCAGTTCTTC.

This clone was recorded once. The J gene is TRBJ2-2, the V gene TRBV6-5; 8 bases align to TRBD1. The length of the CDR3 is 14 residues. Looked up from germline, CDR1 is MNHEY and CDR2 is SVGAGI. Trimming cost V 6 bases and J 4 bases; bases outside gene matches: 4. The CDR3 DNA follows: TGTGCCAGCAGCGAACAGGGGGGCACCGGGGAGCTGTTTTTT. The encoded protein is CASSEQGGTGELFF.

The chain has TRBV6-1 and TRBJ1-2; D remains unclear. CDR3 length: 13 amino acids. The V gene lost 0 bases and the J gene lost 8 bases, with 10 bases spanning the gap. The germline V gene encodes CDR1 MNHNS and CDR2 SASEGT. CDR3 residues: CASSEAREGGYTF. The CDR3 DNA is TGTGCCAGCAGTGAAGCAAGGGAAGGCGGCTACACCTTC.

The J gene is TRBJ1-3, the V gene TRBV5-6; D remains ambiguous. The CDR3 loop spans 14 amino acids. Trimming shortened V by 3 bases and J by 0 bases, and 7 bases separated the two germline ends. The germline gives CDR1 SGHDT, CDR2 YYEEEE. CDR3 region: CASSSPGSGNTIYF. The CDR3 coding sequence is TGTGCCAGCAGCTCCCCAGGCTCTGGAAACACCATATATTTT.

The CDR3, as DNA: TGTGCCAGCGGGCAGACTAGCGGGGGGTTCAATGAGCAGTTCTTC. Amino acid sequence: CASGQTSGGFNEQFF. The chain joins TRBV2 to TRBJ2-1; 13 positions match TRBD2. CDR1 is SNHLY and CDR2 is FYNNEI in the germline V gene. CDR3 length: 15 residues. V dropped 8 bases and J dropped 6; count of bases not matched to a gene: 7.

The chain has TRBV10-1 and TRBJ2-5; D is uncertain. Per germline, CDR1 WNHNN and CDR2 SYGVQD (reference sequence). The ends were cut back, 1 base at V and 13 bases at J, with 7 bases in the middle. The CDR3 length is 10 residues. The CDR3 loop reads CASSEYTLYF. In DNA form, the CDR3 reads TGCGCCAGCAGTGAGTATACTTTGTACTTC.